These T cell receptor beta chains were read from a single sample in a study of cytomegalovirus exposure and HLA in healthy donors. The table came from immunoSEQ multiplex PCR; TCRdb's copy has only in-frame clones and leaves some out. The table records some 200,000 clones, approximately 78% of them present only once. What was sequenced was PBMCs. The receptors originated from a woman in her thirties or forties in good health and CMV-seronegative. Each CDR3 is given with its conserved first and last residue. The D gene is left open where the match is weak. The size of a clone is reported for some rows only, either as once, few or many, or as a class for expanded clones.

V gene,D gene,clone size,J gene,CDR3 DNA,CDR3 protein
TRBV30,.,.,TRBJ2-7,TGTGCCTGGAGTGTATTTAACTACGAGCAGTACTTC,CAWSVFNYEQYF
TRBV7-9,.,.,TRBJ2-5,TGTGCCAGCAGCTTTTCGACAGGCCAAGAGACCCAGTACTTC,CASSFSTGQETQYF
TRBV28,.,.,TRBJ1-1,TGTGCCAGCAGTTCTGCGGGGAACACTGAAGCTTTCTTT,CASSSAGNTEAFF
TRBV6-1,TRBD2,.,TRBJ2-7,TGTGCCAGCAGTGGACTAGCGGGAGGGCCGGTCTACGAGCAGTACTTC,CASSGLAGGPVYEQYF
TRBV19,TRBD2,.,TRBJ2-5,TGTGCCAGTAACGGACTAGCGGGAGGCCAAGAGACCCAGTACTTC,CASNGLAGGQETQYF
TRBV11-2,.,.,TRBJ2-7,TGTGCCAGCAGCTTTACGGACGGTAAGGGGGAGCAGTACTTC,CASSFTDGKGEQYF
TRBV19,.,.,TRBJ2-2,TGTGCCAGTAGTATTTTTTCACGGAGCCCGAACACCGGGGAGCTGTTTTTT,CASSIFSRSPNTGELFF
TRBV4-1,TRBD2,.,TRBJ2-1,TGCGCCAGCAGCCAAGGGCTAGCGGGATCCTACAATGAGCAGTTCTTC,CASSQGLAGSYNEQFF
TRBV10-3,.,few,TRBJ2-2,TGTGCCATCAGTGAGTCCATGAACACCGGGGAGCTGTTTTTT,CAISESMNTGELFF
TRBV30,TRBD1,.,TRBJ1-4,TGTGCCTGCACGGGACAGCCAAATGAAAAACTGTTTTTT,CACTGQPNEKLFF
TRBV12-5,.,.,TRBJ2-7,TGTGCTAGTGGTTTGGCCTTAGAGCATCTGGTTTACGAGCAGTACTTC,CASGLALEHLVYEQYF
TRBV5-1,.,.,TRBJ2-3,TGCGCCAGCAGCTTGGTAGGGGGAGGGGCAGATACGCAGTATTTT,CASSLVGGGADTQYF
TRBV18,TRBD1,few,TRBJ1-1,TGTGCCAGCTCACTCCGGGACAGGGACACTGAAGCTTTCTTT,CASSLRDRDTEAFF
TRBV2,TRBD1,.,TRBJ2-7,TGTGCCAGCAGTGCCGACAGGGGGCCCTTTTACGAGCAGTACTTC,CASSADRGPFYEQYF
TRBV28,TRBD1,few,TRBJ2-7,TGTGCCAGCAGTTTATCGGGACAGGGTGTATACGAGCAGTACTTC,CASSLSGQGVYEQYF
TRBV29-1,TRBD1,once,TRBJ2-7,TGCAGCGTGCAGACAGGGATCAGGTTGTACGAGCAGTACTTC,CSVQTGIRLYEQYF
TRBV28,.,.,TRBJ1-2,TGTGCCAGCAGTGACGGGAACTATGGCTACACCTTC,CASSDGNYGYTF
TRBV27,TRBD2,once,TRBJ2-7,TGTGCCAGCAGTCCCGGACTAGCGGGCCCCTTAGGAAAGCAGTACTTC,CASSPGLAGPLGKQYF
TRBV10-3,TRBD2,.,TRBJ2-1,TGTGCCATCAGCGGGACTAGCGGAAGTTACAATGAGCAGTTCTTC,CAISGTSGSYNEQFF
TRBV30,.,.,TRBJ1-4,TGTGCCTGGGGGTCCGGAGGGGCTAATGAAAAACTGTTTTTT,CAWGSGGANEKLFF
TRBV14,.,.,TRBJ2-1,TGTGCCAGCAGCCAAGATACGAGTGAGCAGTTCTTC,CASSQDTSEQFF
TRBV6-5,.,.,TRBJ2-4,TGTGCCAGCAGTCGACAGCCAGCTCAAGGGATTCAGTACTTC,CASSRQPAQGIQYF
TRBV4-1,TRBD1,.,TRBJ1-2,TGCGCCAGCAGCCAAGCGCTTAGACAGGGGGTCTATGGCTACACCTTC,CASSQALRQGVYGYTF
TRBV5-4,.,once,TRBJ1-2,TGTGCCAGCAGCTTGGGTGGGGCGGACTATGGCTACACCTTC,CASSLGGADYGYTF
TRBV4-2,.,.,TRBJ2-7,TGTGCCAGCAGCCAAGTAGGAGGGCTAGTCGAGCAGTACTTC,CASSQVGGLVEQYF
TRBV2,TRBD1,few,TRBJ1-1,TGTGCCAGCAGGGTTACAGGGGGCACTGAAGCTTTCTTT,CASRVTGGTEAFF
TRBV27,.,.,TRBJ1-1,TGTGCCAGCAGTTTATCGTATAGCACTGAAGCTTTCTTT,CASSLSYSTEAFF
TRBV4-1,.,once,TRBJ2-1,TGCGCCAGCAGCCAAGATGGGAGCGGAATCTCCTACAATGAGCAGTTCTTC,CASSQDGSGISYNEQFF
TRBV5-1,TRBD2,.,TRBJ2-1,TGCGCCAGCAGCCCCGCGGGACTAGCGGGAGATAAAAATGAGCAGTTCTTC,CASSPAGLAGDKNEQFF
TRBV6-5,TRBD1,.,TRBJ2-5,TGTGCCAGCACCGAGGACAGGGGGAGGCAAGAGACCCAGTACTTC,CASTEDRGRQETQYF
TRBV9,TRBD2,.,TRBJ2-2,TGTGCCAGCAGCGCGGGACTAGCGTGGCGACCCGCGAACACCGGGGAGCTGTTTTTT,CASSAGLAWRPANTGELFF
TRBV19,TRBD2,.,TRBJ2-5,TGTGCCAGTAGTGGGACTAGCGGACCGAAAGAGACCCAGTACTTC,CASSGTSGPKETQYF
TRBV6-6,.,.,TRBJ1-4,TGTGCCAGCAGTTTGCGGGGGGGGGCAACTAATGAAAAACTGTTTTTT,CASSLRGGATNEKLFF
TRBV29-1,TRBD1,.,TRBJ1-1,TGCAGCGCCAGAAGGGACAGGGAGATTGAAGCTTTCTTT,CSARRDREIEAFF
TRBV5-3,TRBD1,.,TRBJ1-1,TGTGCCAGAAGCGACCGGGACAGGGGACCCCTCGGGACTGAAGCTTTCTTT,CARSDRDRGPLGTEAFF
TRBV7-2,TRBD2,.,TRBJ2-7,TGTGCCAGCAGCTTAGGGACTAGCGTCCGGGAGCAGTACTTC,CASSLGTSVREQYF
TRBV29-1,.,.,TRBJ2-1,TGCAGCGTCTCTCGGAGCTCCTACAATGAGCAGTTCTTC,CSVSRSSYNEQFF